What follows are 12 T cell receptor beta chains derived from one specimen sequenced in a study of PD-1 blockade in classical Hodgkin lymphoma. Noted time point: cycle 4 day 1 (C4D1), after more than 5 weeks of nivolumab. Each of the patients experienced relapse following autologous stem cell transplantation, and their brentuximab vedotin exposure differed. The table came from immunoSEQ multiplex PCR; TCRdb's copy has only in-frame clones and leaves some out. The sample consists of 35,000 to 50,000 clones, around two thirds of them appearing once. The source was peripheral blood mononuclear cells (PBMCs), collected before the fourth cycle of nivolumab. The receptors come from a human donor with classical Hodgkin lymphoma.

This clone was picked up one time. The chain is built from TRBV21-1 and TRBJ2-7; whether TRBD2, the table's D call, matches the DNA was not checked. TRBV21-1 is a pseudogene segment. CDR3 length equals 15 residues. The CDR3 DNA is TGTGCCAGCAGCCTTGTAAGCGGGGCCTCCTACGAGCAGTACTTC. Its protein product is CASSLVSGASYEQYF.

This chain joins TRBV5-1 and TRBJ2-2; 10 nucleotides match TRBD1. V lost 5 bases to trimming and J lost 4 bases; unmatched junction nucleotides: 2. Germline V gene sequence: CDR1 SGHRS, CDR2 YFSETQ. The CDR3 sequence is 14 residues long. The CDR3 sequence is CASSWDRGTGELFF. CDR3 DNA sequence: TGCGCCAGCAGTTGGGACAGGGGCACCGGGGAGCTGTTTTTT.

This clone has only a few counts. The CDR3 loop is CASSLVTGVTPSYNEQFF. The DNA of the CDR3 is TGTGCCAGCAGCTTGGTCACAGGGGTGACACCGAGTTACAATGAGCAGTTCTTC. The rearrangement links TRBV5-8 to TRBJ2-1; 7 bases fit TRBD1. Germline V lookup: CDR1 SGHTS, CDR2 YDEGEE. Trimming took 0 bases from V and 4 from J; bases not matched to a gene: 13. The CDR3 runs 18 residues.

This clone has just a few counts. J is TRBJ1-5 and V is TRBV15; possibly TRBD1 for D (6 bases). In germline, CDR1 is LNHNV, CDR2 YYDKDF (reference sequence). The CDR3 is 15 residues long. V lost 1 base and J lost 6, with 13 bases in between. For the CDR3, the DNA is TGTGCCACCAGCAGAGGGTGGGACACTATTCAGCCCCAGCATTTT. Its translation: CATSRGWDTIQPQHF. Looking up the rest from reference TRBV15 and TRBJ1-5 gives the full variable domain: DAMVIQNPRYQVTQFGKPVTLSCSQTLNHNVMYWYQQKSSQAPKLLFHYYDKDFNNEADTPDNFQSRRPNTSFCFLDIRSPGLGDTAMYLCATSRGWDTIQPQHFGDGTRLSIL.

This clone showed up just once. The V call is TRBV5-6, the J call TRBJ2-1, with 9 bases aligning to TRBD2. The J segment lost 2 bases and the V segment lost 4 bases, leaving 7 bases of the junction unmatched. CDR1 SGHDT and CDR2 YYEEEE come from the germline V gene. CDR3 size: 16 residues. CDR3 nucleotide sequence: TGTGCCAGCAGCCCGGGACTAGCCGTTCCCTACAATGAGCAGTTCTTC. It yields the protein CASSPGLAVPYNEQFF.

The chain's CDR3 is CASSVRDRSTDTQYF. CDR3 coding DNA: TGTGCCAGCAGCGTAAGGGACAGAAGCACAGATACGCAGTATTTT. The V and J genes are TRBV9 and TRBJ2-3; 7 nucleotides agree with TRBD1. Trimming at V came to 1 base and at J to 0 bases, leaving 2 bases not matched to a gene. Germline V gene lookup returns CDR1 SGDLS and CDR2 YYNGEE. CDR3 size: 15 residues.

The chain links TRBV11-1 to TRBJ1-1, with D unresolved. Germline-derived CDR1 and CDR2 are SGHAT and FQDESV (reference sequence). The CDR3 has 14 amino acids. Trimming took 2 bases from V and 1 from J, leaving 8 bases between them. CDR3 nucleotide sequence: TGTGCCAGCAGCTTAAGAGGTAGGAACACTGAAGCTTTCTTT. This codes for CASSLRGRNTEAFF.

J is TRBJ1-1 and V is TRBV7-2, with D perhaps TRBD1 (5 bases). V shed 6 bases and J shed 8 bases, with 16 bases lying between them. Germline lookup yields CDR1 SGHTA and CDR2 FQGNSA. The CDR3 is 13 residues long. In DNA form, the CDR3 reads TGTGCCAGCAGGCCCACAGACAGAACCGAAGCTTTCTTT. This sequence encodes CASRPTDRTEAFF.

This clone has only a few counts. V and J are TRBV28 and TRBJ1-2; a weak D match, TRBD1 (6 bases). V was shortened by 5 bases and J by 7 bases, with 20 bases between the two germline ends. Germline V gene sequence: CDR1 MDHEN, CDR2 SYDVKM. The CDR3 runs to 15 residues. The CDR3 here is CASSQYFGGALGYTF. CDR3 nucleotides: TGTGCCAGCAGTCAATACTTTGGGGGGGCGCTTGGCTACACCTTC.

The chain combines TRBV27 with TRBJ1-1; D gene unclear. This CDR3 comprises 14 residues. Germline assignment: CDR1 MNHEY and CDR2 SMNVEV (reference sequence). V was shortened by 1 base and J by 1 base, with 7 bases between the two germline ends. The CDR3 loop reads CASSLWSPNTEAFF. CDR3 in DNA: TGTGCCAGCAGTTTATGGTCCCCGAACACTGAAGCTTTCTTT.

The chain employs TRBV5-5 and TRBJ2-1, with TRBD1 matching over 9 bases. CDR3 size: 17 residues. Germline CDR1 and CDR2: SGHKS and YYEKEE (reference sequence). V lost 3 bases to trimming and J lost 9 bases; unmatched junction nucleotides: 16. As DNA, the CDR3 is TGTGCCAGCAGCTCAATTCCCCTAGGGGACAGGGTCTTTGAGCAGTTCTTC. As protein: CASSSIPLGDRVFEQFF. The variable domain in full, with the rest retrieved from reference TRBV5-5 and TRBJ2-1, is DAGVTQSPTHLIKTRGQQVTLRCSPISGHKSVSWYQQVLGQGPQFIFQYYEKEERGRGNFPDRFSARQFPNYSSELNVNALLLGDSALYLCASSSIPLGDRVFEQFFGPGTRLTVL.

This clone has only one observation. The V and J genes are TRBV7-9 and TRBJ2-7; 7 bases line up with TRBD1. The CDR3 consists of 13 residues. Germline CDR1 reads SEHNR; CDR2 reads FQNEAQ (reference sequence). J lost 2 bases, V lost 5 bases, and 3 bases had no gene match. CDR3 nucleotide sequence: TGTGCCAGCAGCGGGACAGAGACCTACGAGCAGTACTTC. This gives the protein CASSGTETYEQYF.